This section outlines one TCR beta chain sequence together with its context. No cognate antigen has been identified for it. No base-level quality is on record; no much larger clone is a single base apart. CDR3 length: 14 amino acids, cysteine to phenylalanine. Just the 42-base CDR3 DNA is kept, in frame starting at base 1. The germline V gene gives CDR1 as SGDLS and CDR2 as YYNGEE. Clipping removes 4 bases from V and 3 bases from J, with 6 as the unmatched junction base count. The sample comes from a study of control samples from healthy donors and cancer patients (dated by TCRdb to about 2020). Library creation used the immunoSEQ multiplex PCR assay. TCRdb obtained this table from immuneACCESS and retained in-frame rearrangements with V and J assigned. These tables miss some clones; where compared with another copy, unresolved V genes account for less than half of the shortfall, and the remainder is unexplained. This sample has some 150,000 clones in its table, and around 96% of those were observed once. The ten largest clones represent approximately 6% of the sample.

This receptor was identified in a middle-aged man in good health. This sequence uses TRBV9 and TRBJ2-7; 8 middle bases align to TRBD1. Sample: blood. Here the CDR3 is given as CASSIAGGHYEQYF. The DNA reads TGTGCCAGCAGCATCGCAGGGGGCCACTACGAGCAGTACTTC.